Many counts were recorded for the clone carrying this TCR beta chain. The antigen is undetermined. A junction boundary mismatches the germline segment, possibly from a read error. Exclusion of patients followed from uncontrolled infection, other autoimmune disease, pregnancy or lactation. Diagnoses rested on clinical symptoms, serum thyroxine and TRAb, thyroid ultrasound and orbital computed tomography. Amplification yielded TCR beta CDR3 regions, with RNA transcripts as the source. A first-round RT-PCR of the TCR CDR3 used the HTBI primer set. MiXCR, run by TCRdb on the multiplex PCR reads, gives a single entry per CDR3 protein. The sample contains 400,000 to 550,000 distinct CDR3 sequences, approximately 25% of which appear only once. The data derive from a study of T cells in Graves' hyperthyroidism and ophthalmopathy. As for the study in general: Peripheral blood specimens were obtained at initial diagnosis, prior to any treatment. Regarding the study as a whole: Most expanded thyroid clonotypes above 0.001 recurred in blood.

The sequence was collected from a woman aged 25-40 years with Graves' ophthalmopathy. The specimen was blood.

As DNA, the CDR3 is TGTGCCAGCAGCCAGACAGGGAACACTGAAGCTTTCTTT. Translating it yields CASSQTGNTEAFF. The genes are TRBV5-1 and TRBJ1-1; D perhaps matches TRBD1 (6 bases). The CDR3 runs 13 residues. The germline gives CDR1 SGHRS, CDR2 YFSETQ.